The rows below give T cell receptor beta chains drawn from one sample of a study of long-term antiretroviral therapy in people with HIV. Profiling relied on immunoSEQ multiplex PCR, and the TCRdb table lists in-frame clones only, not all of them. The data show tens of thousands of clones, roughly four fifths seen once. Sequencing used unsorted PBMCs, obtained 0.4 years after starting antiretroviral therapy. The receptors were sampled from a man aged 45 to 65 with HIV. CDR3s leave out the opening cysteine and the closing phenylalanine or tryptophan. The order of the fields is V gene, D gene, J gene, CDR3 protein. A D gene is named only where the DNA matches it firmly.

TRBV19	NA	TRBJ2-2	ASKVDPLVTGELF
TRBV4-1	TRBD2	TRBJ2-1	ASSQPTSGSSYNEQF
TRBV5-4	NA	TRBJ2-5	ASRDLEGQETQY
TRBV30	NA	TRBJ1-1	AWSLNQGGGEAF
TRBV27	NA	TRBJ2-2	ASSPWVDTGELF
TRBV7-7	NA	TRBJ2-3	ASSLAQTDTQY
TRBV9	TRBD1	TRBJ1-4	ASSARDRTNEKLF
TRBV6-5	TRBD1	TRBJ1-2	ASVSGQGDGYT
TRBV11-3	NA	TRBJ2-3	ASSFGDTQY
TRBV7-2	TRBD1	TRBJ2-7	ASSYRTGGSYEQY
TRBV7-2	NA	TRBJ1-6	ASSGRQAGNSPLH
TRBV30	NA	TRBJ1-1	AWSVAAAKVAF